One and the same sample provided the 5 T cell receptor beta chains below, sequenced in a study of blood T cell repertoires in COVID-19. This table comes from immunoSEQ multiplex PCR, and its TCRdb copy is limited to in-frame clones, with some not included. The table includes under 250,000 clones, over 80% detected once. Source material: peripheral blood. Receptor source: a man aged 40-49 years with acute or convalescent COVID-19.

The V gene is TRBV4-2, the J gene TRBJ1-2; D is undetermined. The length of the CDR3 is 16 residues. Germline CDR1 is LGHNA and CDR2 is YNFKEQ. V gave up 4 bases and J gave up 8 bases, with 23 bases separating them. Here the CDR3 reads CASSLPEAGTKEGYTF. CDR3 sequence (DNA): TGTGCCAGCAGCCTACCAGAAGCGGGCACTAAGGAGGGCTACACCTTC.

This chain links TRBV19 with TRBJ1-4; D perhaps matches TRBD1 (6 bases). Germline CDR1 and CDR2: LNHDA and SQIVND (reference sequence). The CDR3 sequence is 15 residues long. Trimming cost V 5 bases and J 0 bases, with 10 bases left between them. The CDR3 nucleotides are TGTGCCAGTAGTGACAGGACAGCAACTAATGAAAAACTGTTTTTT. Translating gives CASSDRTATNEKLFF.

The chain carries TRBV3-1 (or the pseudogene TRBV3-2) and TRBJ1-2; weak D call: TRBD1 (6 bases). This CDR3 has 16 residues. V shed 2 bases and J shed 4 bases, with 17 bases lying between them. Germline CDR1 is LGHDT and CDR2 is YNNKEL (reference sequence). CDR3 sequence: CASSQFVRQGTYGYTF. The DNA for the CDR3 is TGTGCCAGCAGCCAATTCGTTCGGCAGGGGACCTATGGCTACACCTTC.

The chain recombines TRBV30 with TRBJ2-7, with D perhaps matching TRBD2 (7 bases). CDR1 GTSNPN and CDR2 SVGIG come from the germline V gene (reference sequence). The CDR3 loop spans 16 amino acids. The germline V and J ends were trimmed by 0 bases and 1 base, with 16 bases remaining between them. The CDR3 bases are TGTGCCTGGAGTGTACGAGGGGGGGCGAAGTCCTACGAGCAGTACTTC. Amino acids: CAWSVRGGAKSYEQYF.

The V gene is TRBV13, the J gene TRBJ2-7, with D tentatively TRBD1 (6 bases). Trimming pared 0 bases from V and 12 bases from J, leaving 12 bases between. This CDR3 is 12 amino acids long. Per the germline V gene, CDR1 is PRHDT and CDR2 is FYEKMQ (reference sequence). CDR3 nucleotide sequence: TGTGCCAGCAGCTTAGGAGGTGACAGGCGGTACTTC. Its translation is CASSLGGDRRYF.